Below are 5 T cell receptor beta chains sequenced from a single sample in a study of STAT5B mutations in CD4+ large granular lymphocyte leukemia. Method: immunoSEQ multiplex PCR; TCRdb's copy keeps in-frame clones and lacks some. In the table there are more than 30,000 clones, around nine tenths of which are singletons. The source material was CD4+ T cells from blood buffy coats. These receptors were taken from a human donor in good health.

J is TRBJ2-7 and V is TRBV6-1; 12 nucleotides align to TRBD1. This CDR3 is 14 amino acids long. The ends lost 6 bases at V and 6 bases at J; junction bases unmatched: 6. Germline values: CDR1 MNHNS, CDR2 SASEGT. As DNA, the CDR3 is TGTGCCAGCAGCTGGGACAGGGGGCGCCCCGAGCAGTACTTC. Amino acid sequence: CASSWDRGRPEQYF.

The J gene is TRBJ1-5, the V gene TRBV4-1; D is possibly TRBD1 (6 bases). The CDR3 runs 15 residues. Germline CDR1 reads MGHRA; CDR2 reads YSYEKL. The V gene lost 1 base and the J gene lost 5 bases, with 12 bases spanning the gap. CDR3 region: CASSQVLGGDQPQHF. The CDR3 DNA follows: TGCGCCAGCAGCCAAGTTTTAGGGGGTGATCAGCCCCAGCATTTT.

The CDR3 nucleotides read TGTGCCAGCAGCTTAACCCAATGGGAGAGAAGGTACGAGCAGTACTTC. This sequence encodes CASSLTQWERRYEQYF. The chain uses TRBV11-1 and TRBJ2-7; D perhaps matches TRBD2 (5 bases). From germline, CDR1 is SGHAT and CDR2 FQDESV (reference sequence). The CDR3 consists of 16 residues. V dropped 2 bases and J dropped 4 bases, with 18 bases sitting between them.

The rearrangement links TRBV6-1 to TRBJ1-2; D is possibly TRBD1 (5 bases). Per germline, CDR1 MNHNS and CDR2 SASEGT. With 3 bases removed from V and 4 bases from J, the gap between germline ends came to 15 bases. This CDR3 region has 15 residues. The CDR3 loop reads CASSELAGGVYGYTF. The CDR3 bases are TGTGCCAGCAGTGAGTTAGCGGGAGGGGTCTATGGCTACACCTTC.

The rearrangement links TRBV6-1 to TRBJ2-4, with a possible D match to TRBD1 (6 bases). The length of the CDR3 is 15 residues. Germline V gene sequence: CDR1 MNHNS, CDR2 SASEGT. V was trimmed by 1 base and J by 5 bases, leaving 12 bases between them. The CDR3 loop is CASSEVTGPQNIQYF. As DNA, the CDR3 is TGTGCCAGCAGTGAAGTAACAGGGCCCCAAAACATTCAGTACTTC.